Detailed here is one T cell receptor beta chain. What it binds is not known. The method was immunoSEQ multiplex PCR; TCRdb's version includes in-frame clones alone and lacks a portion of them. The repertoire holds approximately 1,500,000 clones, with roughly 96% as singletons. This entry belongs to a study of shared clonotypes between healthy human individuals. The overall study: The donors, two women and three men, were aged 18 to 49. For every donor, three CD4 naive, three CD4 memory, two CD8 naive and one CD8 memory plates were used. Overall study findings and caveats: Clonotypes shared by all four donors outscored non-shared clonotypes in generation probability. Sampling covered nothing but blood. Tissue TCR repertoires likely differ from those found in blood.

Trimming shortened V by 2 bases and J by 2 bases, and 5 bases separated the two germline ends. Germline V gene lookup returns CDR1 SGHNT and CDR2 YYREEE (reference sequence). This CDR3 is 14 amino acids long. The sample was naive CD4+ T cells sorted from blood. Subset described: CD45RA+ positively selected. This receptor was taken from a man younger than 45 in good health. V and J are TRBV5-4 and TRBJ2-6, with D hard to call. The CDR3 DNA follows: TGTGCCAGCAGCTTTAATGCTGGGGCCAACGTCCTGACTTTC. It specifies CASSFNAGANVLTF.